This T cell receptor beta chain was identified during a study of glioma-infiltrating T cells. Amplification of TCR alpha and beta CDR3 regions from RNA used iRepertoire nested multiplex PCR. Input was roughly 95-400 ng of tissue mRNA or PBMC total RNA. Each CDR3 protein gets one entry after TCRdb re-called the multiplex PCR reads with MiXCR. The sample holds 150,000 to 200,000 distinct CDR3 sequences, roughly 32% seen once. Study-level points and caveats: Only very few CDR3 sequences appeared in both tissue and blood. Non-neoplastic patients had below-expected tissue-blood divergence, while all gliomas exceeded expectation.

Turning to this clonotype: Its antigen is not identified.

Between the trimmed V and J ends, which lost 3 bases and 4 bases, there was a span of 17 bases. The CDR3 runs to 15 residues. Germline V gene data show CDR1 as SGHDT and CDR2 as YYEEEE. The clonotype originates from a human donor with low-grade glioma or glioblastoma, undergoing nonglioma brain surgery, or in good health (not recorded which). The chain couples TRBV5-6 to TRBJ2-7, with D perhaps TRBD1 (6 bases). The sample taken for sequencing was glioma tissue, nonneoplastic brain tissue, or PBMCs (not recorded which). The CDR3 region is CASSSQRTEPYEQYF. The DNA for the CDR3 is TGTGCCAGCAGCTCCCAGAGGACAGAACCATACGAGCAGTACTTC.